One and the same sample provided the 15 T cell receptor beta chains below, sequenced in a study of blood T cell repertoires in COVID-19. Generated by immunoSEQ multiplex PCR, the TCRdb table keeps only in-frame clones and is missing some. The repertoire holds approximately 180,000 clones, with under 85% as singletons. The specimen sequenced was peripheral blood. These receptors were collected from a woman older than 75 with acute or convalescent COVID-19.

This rearrangement joins TRBV5-5 to TRBJ2-7; D might be TRBD2 (6 bases). V was pared by 0 bases and J by 7 bases, with 8 bases between. Germline V gives CDR1 SGHKS, CDR2 YYEKEE (reference sequence). The CDR3 totals 12 residues. The CDR3 region is CASSLVGGEQYF. The CDR3 bases are TGTGCCAGCAGCTTGGTCGGGGGAGAGCAGTACTTC.

The gene calls are TRBV5-1 and TRBJ2-1; TRBD2 agrees at 8 bases. Germline V gene sequence: CDR1 SGHRS, CDR2 YFSETQ. This CDR3 spans 16 amino acids. The J segment lost 7 bases and the V segment lost 2 bases, leaving 11 bases of the junction unmatched. The CDR3 spells CASSFATGGPENEQFF. CDR3 nucleotide sequence: TGCGCCAGCAGCTTTGCGACGGGGGGGCCAGAAAATGAGCAGTTCTTC.

This chain uses TRBV10-1 with TRBJ1-3, with a possible D match to TRBD1 (6 bases). Germline lookup yields CDR1 WNHNN and CDR2 SYGVQD (reference sequence). The CDR3 length is 13 residues. The V and J ends lost 6 bases and 1 base respectively, with 7 bases between them. CDR3 coding DNA: TGCGCCAGCAGCAGGGGATCTGGAAACACCATATATTTT. Amino acid sequence: CASSRGSGNTIYF.

The CDR3 nucleotides read TGTGCCAGCAGCCACGGACTAGCGGTCACAGATACGCAGTATTTT. Residues: CASSHGLAVTDTQYF. The chain carries TRBV7-3 and TRBJ2-3; the match to TRBD2 covers 10 bases. J gave up 2 bases and V 5 bases, and 4 bases lay outside the gene matches. The CDR3 has 15 residues. The germline CDR1 and CDR2 sequences are SGHTA and FQGTGA.

The chain has TRBV10-3 and TRBJ1-5; 8 positions match TRBD1. The germline V gene encodes CDR1 ENHRY and CDR2 SYGVKD. Unmatched junction bases numbered 8, after V lost 6 bases and J lost 7 bases. The CDR3 is 14 residues long. CDR3 DNA: TGTGCCATCAGCCCGGACAGGGAGGGCCAGCCCCAGCATTTT. This codes for CAISPDREGQPQHF.

This clone was seen a single time. CDR3 sequence (DNA): TGTGCCAGCAGCCCGGGACTGAGGAACACTGAAGCTTTCTTT. It codes for CASSPGLRNTEAFF. The chain couples TRBV11-3 to TRBJ1-1; a possible D gene is TRBD1 (5 bases). Germline lookup yields CDR1 SGHNT and CDR2 YENEEA. The V end was cut by 5 bases, the J end by 1 base, with 11 bases between. The CDR3 has 14 residues.

This clone occurred a few times. The chain employs TRBV2 and TRBJ1-1; TRBD1 matches at 11 bases. Germline V gives CDR1 SNHLY, CDR2 FYNNEI. The CDR3 is 12 amino acids. J lost 6 bases, V lost 9 bases, and 3 bases had no gene match. The CDR3 sequence: CARGQGDAEAFF. DNA for the CDR3: TGTGCCAGGGGACAGGGGGATGCTGAAGCTTTCTTT. Supplemented by reference TRBV2 and TRBJ1-1, the full variable domain reads EPEVTQTPSHQVTQMGQEVILRCVPISNHLYFYWYRQILGQKVEFLVSFYNNEISEKSEIFDDQFSVERPDGSNFTLKIRSTKLEDSAMYFCARGQGDAEAFFGQGTRLTVV.

The chain employs TRBV2 and TRBJ1-6; tentatively, D is TRBD1 (5 bases). Trimming pared 6 bases from V and 7 bases from J, leaving 16 bases between. CDR3 length: 15 residues. Looked up from germline, CDR1 is SNHLY and CDR2 is FYNNEI. CDR3 sequence (DNA): TGTGCCAGCAGCCCGCGGGGGGGGAGCAATTCACCCCTCCACTTT. This codes for CASSPRGGSNSPLHF.

The chain carries TRBV15 and TRBJ2-5; D may be TRBD2 (6 bases). The CDR3 loop spans 14 amino acids. From germline, CDR1 is LNHNV and CDR2 YYDKDF (reference sequence). Trimming took off 1 base at V and 4 bases at J, with 10 bases between the two ends. The DNA for the CDR3 is TGTGCCACCAGCAGAGGCGGGGTTGGAGAGACCCAGTACTTC. This translates into CATSRGGVGETQYF.

This chain connects TRBV27 to TRBJ2-1; TRBD2 might be the D (7 bases). The CDR3 consists of 13 residues. The ends were cut back, 11 bases at V and 2 bases at J, with 13 bases in the middle. Germline CDR1 and CDR2: MNHEY and SMNVEV (reference sequence). The CDR3 protein is CAAGAVAYNEQFF. DNA of the CDR3: TGTGCCGCGGGGGCGGTAGCCTACAATGAGCAGTTCTTC.

The chain combines TRBV7-5 with TRBJ1-4. TRBV7-5 is given as a pseudogene. The CDR3 totals 15 residues. The CDR3 is CARSLAPEANEKLFF. For the CDR3, the DNA is TGTGCCAGAAGCTTAGCTCCGGAGGCTAATGAAAAACTGTTTTTT.

The rearrangement joins TRBV5-1 to TRBJ1-6; maybe TRBD1 (6 bases). The length of the CDR3 is 17 residues. From germline, CDR1 is SGHRS and CDR2 YFSETQ. V was pared by 3 bases and J by 0 bases, with 13 bases between. CDR3 bases: TGCGCCAGCAGCTCCACCCCAGGGGCCTCCTATAATTCACCCCTCCACTTT. Translation: CASSSTPGASYNSPLHF.

The rearrangement links TRBV10-1 to TRBJ1-1; 7 bases align to TRBD1. The CDR3 runs 14 residues. Germline CDR1 reads WNHNN; CDR2 reads SYGVQD (reference sequence). Germline trimming cut 5 bases from V and 1 base from J; bases unmatched to any gene: 4. The CDR3 DNA follows: TGCGCCAGCAGTCCGACAGGGTGGAACACTGAAGCTTTCTTT. Residues: CASSPTGWNTEAFF.

The chain is built from TRBV5-1 and TRBJ2-1, with TRBD2 matching 7 bases. This CDR3 contains 16 residues. CDR1 is SGHRS and CDR2 is YFSETQ in the germline V gene. With V trimmed by 7 bases and J by 0 bases, 10 bases remained unmatched. The CDR3 loop reads CASSVVAGRSYNEQFF. CDR3 nucleotides: TGCGCCAGCTCCGTGGTAGCGGGCCGCTCCTACAATGAGCAGTTCTTC.

The chain is built from TRBV19 and TRBJ1-5, with D hard to call. The CDR3 runs 13 residues. Germline V gene sequence: CDR1 LNHDA, CDR2 SQIVND (reference sequence). V was clipped by 5 bases and J by 4 bases, with 9 bases between them. The CDR3 here is CASSPSKNQPQHF. CDR3 coding DNA: TGTGCCAGTAGTCCCTCTAAGAATCAGCCCCAGCATTTT.